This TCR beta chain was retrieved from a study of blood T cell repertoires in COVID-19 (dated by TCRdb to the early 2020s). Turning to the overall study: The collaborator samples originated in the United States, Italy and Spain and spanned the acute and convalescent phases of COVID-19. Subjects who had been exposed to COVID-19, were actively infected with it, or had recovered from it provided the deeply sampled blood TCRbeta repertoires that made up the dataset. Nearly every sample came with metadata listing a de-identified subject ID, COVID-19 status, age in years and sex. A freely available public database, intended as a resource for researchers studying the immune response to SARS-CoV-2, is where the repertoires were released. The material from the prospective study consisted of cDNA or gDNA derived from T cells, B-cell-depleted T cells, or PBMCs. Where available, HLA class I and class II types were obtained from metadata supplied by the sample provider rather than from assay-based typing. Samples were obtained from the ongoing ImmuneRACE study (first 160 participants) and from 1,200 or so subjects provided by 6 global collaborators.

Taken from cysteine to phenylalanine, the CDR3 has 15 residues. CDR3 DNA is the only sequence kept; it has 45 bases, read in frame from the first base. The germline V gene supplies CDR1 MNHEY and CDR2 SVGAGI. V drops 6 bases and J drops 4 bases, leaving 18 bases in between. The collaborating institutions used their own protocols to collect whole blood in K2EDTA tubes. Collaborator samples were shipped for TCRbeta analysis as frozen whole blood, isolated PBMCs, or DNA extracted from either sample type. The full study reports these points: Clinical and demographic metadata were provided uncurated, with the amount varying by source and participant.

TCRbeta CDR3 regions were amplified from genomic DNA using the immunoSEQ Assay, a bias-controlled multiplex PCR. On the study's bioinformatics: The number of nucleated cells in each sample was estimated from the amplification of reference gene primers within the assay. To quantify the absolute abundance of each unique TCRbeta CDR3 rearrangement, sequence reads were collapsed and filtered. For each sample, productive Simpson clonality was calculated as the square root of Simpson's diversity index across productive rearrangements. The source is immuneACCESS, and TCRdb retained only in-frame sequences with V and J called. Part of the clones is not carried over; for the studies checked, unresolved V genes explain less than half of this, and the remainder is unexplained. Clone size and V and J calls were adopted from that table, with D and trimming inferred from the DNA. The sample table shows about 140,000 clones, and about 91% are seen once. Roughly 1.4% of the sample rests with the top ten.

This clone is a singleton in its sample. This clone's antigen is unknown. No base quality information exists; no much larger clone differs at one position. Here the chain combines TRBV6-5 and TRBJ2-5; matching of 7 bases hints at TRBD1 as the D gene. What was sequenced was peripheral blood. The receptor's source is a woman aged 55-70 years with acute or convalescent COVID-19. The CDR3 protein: CASRVVRGAGETQYF. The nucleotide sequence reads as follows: TGTGCCAGCAGGGTGGTCAGGGGGGCCGGAGAGACCCAGTACTTC.